What follows are 6 T cell receptor beta chains derived from one specimen sequenced in a study of shared clonotypes between healthy human individuals. The protocol was immunoSEQ multiplex PCR, while the TCRdb copy is restricted to in-frame clones and leaves out a portion. The table has millions of clones, more than 80% seen once. The sequenced material came from naive CD4+ T cells from PBMCs. Subset meaning: CD45RA+ positively selected. Receptor source: a man aged 18 to 29 in good health. Some clones in this sample may be carry-over from other donors' samples.

This rearrangement joins TRBV18 to TRBJ1-3; maybe TRBD1 (5 bases). CDR3 size: 15 residues. V was clipped by 6 bases and J by 0 bases, with 12 bases between them. The germline gives CDR1 KGHSH, CDR2 LQKENI. As DNA, the CDR3 is TGTGCCAGCTCCGTCACAGGTGACTCTGGAAACACCATATATTTT. The encoded protein is CASSVTGDSGNTIYF.

The chain recombines TRBV11-3 with TRBJ2-7; D possibly corresponds to TRBD1 (6 bases). V lost 1 base to trimming and J lost 5 bases, with 9 bases between them. Per the germline V gene, CDR1 is SGHNT and CDR2 is YENEEA. The length of the CDR3 is 13 residues. This CDR3 is CASSLVGTNEQYF. The CDR3 DNA reads TGTGCCAGCAGCTTAGTTGGGACAAACGAGCAGTACTTC.

V usage is TRBV5-4 and J usage is TRBJ1-2, with TRBD1 identical over 8 bases. Germline V gives CDR1 SGHNT, CDR2 YYREEE (reference sequence). The CDR3 has 15 amino acids. V gave up 4 bases and J gave up 7 bases; unmatched junction bases: 12. CDR3 protein: CASSGKTGVPVGYTF. The CDR3 DNA is TGTGCCAGCAGCGGCAAGACAGGGGTTCCCGTTGGCTACACCTTC. Filled out from reference TRBV5-4 and TRBJ1-2, the complete variable domain reads ETGVTQSPTHLIKTRGQQVTLRCSSQSGHNTVSWYQQALGQGPQFIFQYYREEENGRGNFPPRFSGLQFPNYSSELNVNALELDDSALYLCASSGKTGVPVGYTFGSGTRLTVV.

V gene TRBV11-3 combines with J gene TRBJ2-1, with 10 bases lining up with TRBD1. The CDR3 is 16 residues long. Trimming cost V 3 bases and J 4 bases; bases outside gene matches: 6. Germline lookup yields CDR1 SGHNT and CDR2 YENEEA. The DNA of the CDR3 is TGTGCCAGCAGCTTCGAAGGGACAGGGGAATACAATGAGCAGTTCTTC. Its protein product is CASSFEGTGEYNEQFF.

The chain carries TRBV4-1 and TRBJ1-2; 8 bases align to TRBD1. The ends lost 1 base at V and 4 bases at J; junction bases unmatched: 5. CDR1 and CDR2 (germline): MGHRA, YSYEKL. The CDR3 is 15 amino acids. The CDR3 DNA is TGCGCCAGCAGCCAAGCCGGGACAGGTCCCTATGGCTACACCTTC. This sequence encodes CASSQAGTGPYGYTF.

J is TRBJ1-3 and V is TRBV25-1; D gene ambiguous. The CDR3 totals 14 residues. V was shortened by 7 bases and J by 0 bases, with 10 bases between the two germline ends. Germline V gene data show CDR1 as MGHDK and CDR2 as SYGVNS. CDR3 nucleotide sequence: TGTGCCAGCACAGATGCTAGCTCTGGAAACACCATATATTTT. Translation: CASTDASSGNTIYF. Combining the CDR3 with reference TRBV25-1 and TRBJ1-3 gives the whole variable domain EADIYQTPRYLVIGTGKKITLECSQTMGHDKMYWYQQDPGMELHLIHYSYGVNSTEKGDLSSESTVSRIRTEHFPLTLESARPSHTSQYLCASTDASSGNTIYFGEGSWLTVV.